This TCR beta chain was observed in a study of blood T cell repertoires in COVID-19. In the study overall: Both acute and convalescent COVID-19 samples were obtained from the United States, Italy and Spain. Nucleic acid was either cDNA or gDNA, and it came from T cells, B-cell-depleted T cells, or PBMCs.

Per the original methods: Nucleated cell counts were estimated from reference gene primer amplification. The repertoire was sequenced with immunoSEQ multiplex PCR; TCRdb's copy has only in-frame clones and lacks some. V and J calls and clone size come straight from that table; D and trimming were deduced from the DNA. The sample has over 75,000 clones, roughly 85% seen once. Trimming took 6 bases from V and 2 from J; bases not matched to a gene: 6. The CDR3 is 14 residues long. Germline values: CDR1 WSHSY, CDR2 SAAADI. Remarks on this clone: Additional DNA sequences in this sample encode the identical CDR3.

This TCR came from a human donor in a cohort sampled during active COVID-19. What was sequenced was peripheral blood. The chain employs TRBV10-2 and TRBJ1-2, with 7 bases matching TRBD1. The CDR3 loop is CASRAGTANYGYTF. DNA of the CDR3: TGCGCCAGCAGGGCCGGGACAGCGAACTATGGCTACACCTTC.